These 13 T cell receptor beta chains came from one sample sequenced in a study of blood T cell repertoires in COVID-19. Clones were read by immunoSEQ multiplex PCR, and TCRdb kept only the in-frame ones, dropping some. This repertoire shows around 360,000 clones, more than 85% found once; its top ten account for 2.5% to 3%. Sequenced input: PBMCs or T cells enriched from blood (not recorded which). Receptors were obtained from a young woman who had recovered from COVID-19.

Only one count was recorded for this clone. V and J are TRBV24-1 and TRBJ2-2, with TRBD1 identical over 11 bases. V was pared by 3 bases and J by 6 bases, with 8 bases of the junction left unmatched. Germline CDR1 KGHDR, CDR2 SFDVKD. The CDR3 has 17 residues. CDR3 protein: CATSDTRTGGLSGELFF. The CDR3 region has the DNA TGTGCCACCAGTGATACAAGGACAGGGGGCTTGTCCGGGGAGCTGTTTTTT.

The chain has TRBV5-1 and TRBJ2-5; D unclear. There are 15 residues in the CDR3. The germline gives CDR1 SGHRS, CDR2 YFSETQ. V was pared by 0 bases and J by 5 bases, with 14 bases between. CDR3 sequence (DNA): TGCGCCAGCAGCTTGGCCGGGTCATATGGGGAGACCCAGTACTTC. Residues: CASSLAGSYGETQYF.

The rearrangement links TRBV4-2 to TRBJ2-7, with D possibly matching TRBD1 (6 bases). This CDR3 region has 16 residues. Germline V gene data show CDR1 as LGHNA and CDR2 as YNFKEQ. V was trimmed by 0 bases and J by 2 bases, leaving 14 bases between them. In DNA, the CDR3 is TGTGCCAGCAGCCAAGATCATGCAGGGGCGACCTACGAGCAGTACTTC. This sequence encodes CASSQDHAGATYEQYF.

The chain employs TRBV28 and TRBJ2-3, with TRBD1 as a possible D gene (5 bases). Trimming cost V 6 bases and J 2 bases, with 15 bases left between them. There are 15 residues in the CDR3. Looked up from germline, CDR1 is MDHEN and CDR2 is SYDVKM. CDR3 loop: CASSAPQANTDTQYF. The CDR3 nucleotides read TGTGCCAGCAGCGCCCCACAGGCCAACACAGATACGCAGTATTTT.

The chain is built from TRBV10-3 and TRBJ1-3; 11 nucleotides match TRBD1. This CDR3 is built from 15 residues. J gave up 8 bases and V 5 bases, and 8 bases lay outside the gene matches. In germline, CDR1 is ENHRY, CDR2 SYGVKD. The DNA for the CDR3 is TGTGCCATCAGTAACCCCGGGACAGGGGGGTACACCATATATTTT. Encoded protein: CAISNPGTGGYTIYF.

This chain's CDR3 is CASSSTGTGGSYEQYF. For the CDR3, the DNA is TGTGCCAGCAGTTCTACCGGGACAGGGGGCTCCTACGAGCAGTACTTC. The V call is TRBV28, the J call TRBJ2-7; 11 bases match TRBD1. This CDR3 spans 16 amino acids. The germline V gene encodes CDR1 MDHEN and CDR2 SYDVKM. V dropped 4 bases and J dropped 0; count of bases not matched to a gene: 5.

The rearrangement uses TRBV7-9 and TRBJ1-1; D ambiguous. The CDR3 contains 12 residues. V was cut by 2 bases and J by 9 bases, with 10 bases left in between. The germline V gene has CDR1 SEHNR and CDR2 FQNEAQ (reference sequence). The chain's CDR3 is CASSLQGRKAFF. CDR3 DNA sequence: TGTGCCAGCAGCTTACAAGGGAGAAAAGCTTTCTTT.

The chain employs TRBV19 and TRBJ1-1; TRBD1 matches at 9 bases. V shed 7 bases and J 1 base; nucleotides not matched to a gene: 7. In germline, CDR1 is LNHDA, CDR2 SQIVND (reference sequence). The CDR3 consists of 15 residues. DNA of the CDR3: TGTGCCAGTAAGCTACAGGACAGGGGGAACACTGAAGCTTTCTTT. Translated, it gives CASKLQDRGNTEAFF.

This chain uses TRBV4-1 with TRBJ1-4; D may be TRBD1 (5 bases). The V end was cut by 2 bases, the J end by 6 bases, with 19 bases between. The CDR3 totals 17 residues. CDR1 is MGHRA, CDR2 YSYEKL, per germline. In DNA form, the CDR3 reads TGCGCCAGCAGCCAACTATTCCGGCGACAACAGGATGAAAAACTGTTTTTT. The encoded protein is CASSQLFRRQQDEKLFF.

The V call is TRBV6-1, the J call TRBJ1-1, with unresolved D. The CDR3 runs to 15 residues. Germline V lookup: CDR1 MNHNS, CDR2 SASEGT. V lost 3 bases to trimming and J lost 0 bases, with 11 bases between them. The CDR3 reads CASSEFMGVNTEAFF. Here the CDR3 DNA reads TGTGCCAGCAGTGAGTTCATGGGAGTGAACACTGAAGCTTTCTTT.

The chain links TRBV15 to TRBJ2-7, with D possibly being TRBD2 (7 bases). CDR3 length: 15 residues. Trimming removed 0 bases from V and 7 bases from J, with 16 bases in between. CDR1 is LNHNV and CDR2 is YYDKDF in the germline V gene (reference sequence). For the CDR3, the DNA is TGTGCCACCAGCAGAGACCGAGGGGGGGCTAGGGAGCAGTACTTC. Its protein product is CATSRDRGGAREQYF. Variable domain in full (rest from reference TRBV15 and TRBJ2-7): DAMVIQNPRYQVTQFGKPVTLSCSQTLNHNVMYWYQQKSSQAPKLLFHYYDKDFNNEADTPDNFQSRRPNTSFCFLDIRSPGLGDTAMYLCATSRDRGGAREQYFGPGTRLTVT.

This rearrangement joins TRBV6-2 or TRBV6-3 to TRBJ1-6, with D hard to call. Germline V gives CDR1 MNHEY, CDR2 SVGEGT. The CDR3 spans 17 residues. The V and J ends lost 2 bases and 0 bases respectively, with 11 bases between them. The CDR3 is CASSYDVGSSYNSPLHF. The DNA for the CDR3 is TGTGCCAGCAGTTACGACGTCGGGAGCTCCTATAATTCACCCCTCCACTTT.

The chain links TRBV4-1 to TRBJ2-1; TRBD2 matches 10 bases. Looked up from germline, CDR1 is MGHRA and CDR2 is YSYEKL. The CDR3 consists of 15 residues. The junction had 3 bases not matched to a gene; V was cut back by 3 bases and J by 4 bases. The CDR3 nucleotides read TGCGCCAGCAGCCAGACTAGCGGGTCGTACAATGAGCAGTTCTTC. Its translation: CASSQTSGSYNEQFF.